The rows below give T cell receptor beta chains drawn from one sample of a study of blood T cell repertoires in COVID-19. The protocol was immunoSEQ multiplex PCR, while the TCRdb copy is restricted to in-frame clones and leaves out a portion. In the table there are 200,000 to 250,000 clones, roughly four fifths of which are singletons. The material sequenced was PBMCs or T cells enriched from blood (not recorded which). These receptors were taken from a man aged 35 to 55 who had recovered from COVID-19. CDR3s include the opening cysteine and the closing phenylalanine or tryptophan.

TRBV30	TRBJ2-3	CAWSRKQGAQTQYF
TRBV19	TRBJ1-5	CASSINQGNNQPQHF
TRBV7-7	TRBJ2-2	CASSFQAGGMSGELFF
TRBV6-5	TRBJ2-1	CASRGQGRDNEQFF
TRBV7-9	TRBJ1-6	CASSLVLGQDSPLHF
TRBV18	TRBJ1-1	CASSPGQDTEAFF
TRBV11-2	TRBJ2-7	CASSLGTEVYEQYF
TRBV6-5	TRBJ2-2	CASSYRLAGNTGELFF
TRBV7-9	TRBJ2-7	CASSLIGQGGDYEQYF
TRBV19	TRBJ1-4	CASTAKPGTNEKLFF
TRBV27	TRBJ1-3	CASSLTGIGNTIYF
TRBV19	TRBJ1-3	CASKASVAIGGNTIYF
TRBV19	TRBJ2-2	CASSIRLTSRDTGELFF
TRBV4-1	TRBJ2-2	CASSQPTSGGASGELFF
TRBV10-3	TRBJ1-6	CAISHLDSKKNSPLHF
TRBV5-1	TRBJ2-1	CASSVGTGSNEQFF
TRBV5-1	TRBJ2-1	CASSSMTSGSGSYNEQFF
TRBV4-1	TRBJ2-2	CASSQYPGGTTNTGELFF
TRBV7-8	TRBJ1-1	CASSFRGGMNTEAFF
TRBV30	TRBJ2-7	CAWSVFISEQYF
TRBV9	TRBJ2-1	CASSSRRDNEQFF
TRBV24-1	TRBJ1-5	CATSDTPILEQEGPRHF
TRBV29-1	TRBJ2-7	CSVSDRVYEQYF
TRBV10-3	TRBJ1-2	CAISGTGAQRDYGYTF
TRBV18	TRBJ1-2	CASSPDRGQSYGYTF
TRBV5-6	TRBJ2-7	CASSLGGGYEQYF
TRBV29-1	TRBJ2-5	CSVRLRRRAQETQYF
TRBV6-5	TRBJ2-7	CASKSAGLFEQYF
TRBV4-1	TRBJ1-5	CASSQEVSQGIQPQHF
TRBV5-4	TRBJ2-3	CASSLNTGKDTQYF
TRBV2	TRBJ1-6	CASTTGGDEGHF
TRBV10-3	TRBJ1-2	CAIRQGAGSSPNYGYTF
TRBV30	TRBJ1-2	CACRTGANYGYTF